Below are 2 T cell receptor beta chains sequenced from a single sample in a study of blood T cell repertoires in COVID-19. The method was immunoSEQ multiplex PCR; TCRdb's version includes in-frame clones alone and lacks a portion of them. The data hold about 160,000 clones, with over 75% observed a single time. The material sequenced was peripheral blood. The receptor set was obtained from a man between 65 and 80 years old with acute or convalescent COVID-19.

V gene TRBV4-3 combines with J gene TRBJ2-1; 7 bases fit TRBD2. The length of the CDR3 is 15 residues. J gave up 10 bases and V 3 bases, and 12 bases lay outside the gene matches. Looked up from germline, CDR1 is LGHNA and CDR2 is YSLEER. The CDR3 spells CASSQGGVGTGEQFF. In nucleotides, the CDR3 is TGCGCCAGCAGCCAGGGAGGGGTTGGGACCGGGGAGCAGTTCTTC.

V and J are TRBV24-1 and TRBJ2-7; 7 bases line up with TRBD2. V lost 3 bases, J lost 5 bases, and 9 bases stayed unmatched. The CDR3 is made up of 15 amino acids. CDR1 and CDR2 (germline): KGHDR, SFDVKD. CDR3 coding DNA: TGTGCCACCAGTGATCCCGGGACTAATGTAAACGAGCAGTACTTC. Translating gives CATSDPGTNVNEQYF.